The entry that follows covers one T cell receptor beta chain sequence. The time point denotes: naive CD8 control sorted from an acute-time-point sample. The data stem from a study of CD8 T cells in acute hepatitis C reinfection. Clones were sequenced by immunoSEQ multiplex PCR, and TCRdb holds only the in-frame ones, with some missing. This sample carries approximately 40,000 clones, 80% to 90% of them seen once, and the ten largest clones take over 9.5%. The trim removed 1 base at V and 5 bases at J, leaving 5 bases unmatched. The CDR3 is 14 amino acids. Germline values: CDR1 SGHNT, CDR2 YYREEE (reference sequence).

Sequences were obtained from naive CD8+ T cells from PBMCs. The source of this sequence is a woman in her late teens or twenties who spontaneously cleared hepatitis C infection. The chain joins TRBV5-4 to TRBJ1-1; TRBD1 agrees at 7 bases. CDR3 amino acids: CASSLLGGRTEAFF. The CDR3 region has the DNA TGTGCCAGCAGCTTGTTAGGGGGCCGAACTGAAGCTTTCTTT.